This TCR beta chain was sequenced during a study of T-cell reconstitution after alpha-beta-depleted transplantation in children. Study-wide findings and caveats: About two months after transplant, alpha-beta T cells reportedly came from several hundred expanded graft clones. It was surviving recipient T cells and thymic progenitors that gave some patients high TCRbeta diversity at day 60. The main origin of T-cell counts and diversity one year after transplant was newly produced T cells.

This clonotype was seen more than once but under ten times. Its antigen is not known. For TCRbeta, the library was prepared with unique molecular identifiers. TCRdb called the PCR reads again in MiXCR, with one record for every CDR3 protein. Of hundreds of thousands of distinct CDR3 sequences in the sample, over 10% were seen once. CDR3 length: 16 residues. Trimming removed 6 bases from V and 4 bases from J; junction bases left unmatched: 14. The J gene is TRBJ1-2, the V gene TRBV12-3 or TRBV12-4, with TRBD1 matching over 7 bases. The material sequenced was PBMCs, mostly from graft donor cells, taken 360 days after TCRalphabeta/CD19-depleted stem cell transplant. This receptor was identified in a male patient younger than 18 who had a stem cell transplant for acute myeloid leukemia, so the T cells may come from the graft donor. This CDR3 is CASSPDFKGATYGYTF. As DNA, the CDR3 is TGTGCCAGCAGCCCCGATTTTAAGGGGGCCACCTATGGCTACACCTTC.